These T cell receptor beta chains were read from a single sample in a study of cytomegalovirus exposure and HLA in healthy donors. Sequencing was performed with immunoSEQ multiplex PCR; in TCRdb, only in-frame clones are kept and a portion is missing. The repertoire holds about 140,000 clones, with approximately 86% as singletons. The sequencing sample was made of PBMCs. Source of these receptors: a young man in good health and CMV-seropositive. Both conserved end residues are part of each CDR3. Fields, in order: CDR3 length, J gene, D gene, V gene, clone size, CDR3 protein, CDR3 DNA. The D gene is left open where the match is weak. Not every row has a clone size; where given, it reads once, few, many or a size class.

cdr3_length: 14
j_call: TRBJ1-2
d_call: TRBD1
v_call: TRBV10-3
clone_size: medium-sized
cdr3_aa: CAISEGTANYGYTF
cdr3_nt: TGTGCCATCAGTGAGGGGACAGCTAACTATGGCTACACCTTC

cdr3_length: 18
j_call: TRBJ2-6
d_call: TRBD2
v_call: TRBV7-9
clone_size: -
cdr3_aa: CASSLGAGGPSGANVLTF
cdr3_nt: TGTGCCAGCAGCTTAGGGGCGGGAGGCCCATCTGGGGCCAACGTCCTGACTTTC

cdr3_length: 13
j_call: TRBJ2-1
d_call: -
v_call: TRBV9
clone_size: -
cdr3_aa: CASSDTVYNEQFF
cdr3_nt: TGTGCCAGCAGCGACACCGTATACAATGAGCAGTTCTTC

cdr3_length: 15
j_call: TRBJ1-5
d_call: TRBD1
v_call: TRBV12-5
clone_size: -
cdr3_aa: CASATGTGLGQPQHF
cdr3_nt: TGTGCTAGTGCCACCGGGACAGGGTTAGGTCAGCCCCAGCATTTT

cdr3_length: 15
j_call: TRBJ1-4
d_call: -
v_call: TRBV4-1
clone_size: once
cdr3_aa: CASSPSQGTNEKLFF
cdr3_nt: TGCGCCAGCAGCCCCAGTCAGGGAACTAATGAAAAACTGTTTTTT

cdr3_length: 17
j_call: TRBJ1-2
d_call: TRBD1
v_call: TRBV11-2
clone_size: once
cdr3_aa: CASSLGAGQGTNYGYTF
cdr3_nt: TGTGCCAGCAGCTTAGGAGCGGGACAGGGAACGAACTATGGCTACACCTTC

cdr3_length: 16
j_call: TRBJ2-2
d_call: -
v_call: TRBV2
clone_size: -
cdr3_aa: CASSELAGLNTGELFF
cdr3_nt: TGTGCCAGCAGTGAACTGGCGGGGCTCAACACCGGGGAGCTGTTTTTT

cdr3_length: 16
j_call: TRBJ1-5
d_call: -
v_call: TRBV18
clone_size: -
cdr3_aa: CASSPNTVRSNQPQHF
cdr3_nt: TGTGCCAGCTCACCGAACACCGTACGAAGCAATCAGCCCCAGCATTTT

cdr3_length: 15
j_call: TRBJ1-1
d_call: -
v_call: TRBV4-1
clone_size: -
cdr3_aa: CASSQGSAKNTEAFF
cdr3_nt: TGCGCCAGCAGCCAAGGATCAGCGAAGAACACTGAAGCTTTCTTT

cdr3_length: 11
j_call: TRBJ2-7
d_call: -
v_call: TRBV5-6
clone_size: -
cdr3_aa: CASSLLAEQYF
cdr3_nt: TGTGCCAGCAGCTTGCTGGCCGAGCAGTACTTC

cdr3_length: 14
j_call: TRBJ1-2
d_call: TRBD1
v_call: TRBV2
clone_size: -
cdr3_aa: CASSEQGADYGYTF
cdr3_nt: TGTGCCAGCAGTGAACAGGGGGCGGACTATGGCTACACCTTC

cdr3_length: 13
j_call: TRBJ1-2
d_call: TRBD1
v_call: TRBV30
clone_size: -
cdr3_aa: CAWSPGGHYGYTF
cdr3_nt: TGTGCCTGGTCCCCAGGGGGACACTATGGCTACACCTTC

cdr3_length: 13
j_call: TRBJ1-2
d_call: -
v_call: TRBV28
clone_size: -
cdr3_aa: CASSYREGYGYTF
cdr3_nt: TGTGCCAGCAGTTACAGGGAGGGCTATGGCTACACCTTC

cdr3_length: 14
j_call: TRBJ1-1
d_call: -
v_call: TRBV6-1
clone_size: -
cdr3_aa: CASIMSRGNTEAFF
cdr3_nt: TGTGCCAGCATCATGAGCCGAGGGAACACTGAAGCTTTCTTT

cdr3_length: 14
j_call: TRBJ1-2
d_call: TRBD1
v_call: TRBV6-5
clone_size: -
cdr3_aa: CASSKRTGLTGYTF
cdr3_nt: TGTGCCAGCAGTAAACGGACAGGGCTGACGGGCTACACCTTC

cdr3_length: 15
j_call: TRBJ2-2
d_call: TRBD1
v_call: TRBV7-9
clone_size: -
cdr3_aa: CASRGDRPNTGELFF
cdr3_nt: TGTGCCAGCAGGGGGGACAGGCCGAACACCGGGGAGCTGTTTTTT

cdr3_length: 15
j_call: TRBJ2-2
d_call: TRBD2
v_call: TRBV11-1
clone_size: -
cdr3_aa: CASSGWEGYTGELFF
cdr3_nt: TGTGCCAGCAGCGGATGGGAGGGGTACACCGGGGAGCTGTTTTTT

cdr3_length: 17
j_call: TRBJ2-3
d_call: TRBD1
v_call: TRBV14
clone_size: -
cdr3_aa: CASSQIDSGQLTDTQYF
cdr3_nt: TGTGCCAGCAGCCAGATCGATTCGGGACAGCTCACAGATACGCAGTATTTT

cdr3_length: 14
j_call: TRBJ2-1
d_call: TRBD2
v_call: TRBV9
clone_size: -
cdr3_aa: CASSAPSGGSEQFF
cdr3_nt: TGTGCCAGCAGCGCCCCGTCGGGGGGTAGTGAGCAGTTCTTC

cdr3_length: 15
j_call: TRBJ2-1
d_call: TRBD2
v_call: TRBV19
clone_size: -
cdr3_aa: CASSTSPGGRNEQFF
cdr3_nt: TGTGCCAGTAGTACTTCCCCGGGAGGTCGCAATGAGCAGTTCTTC

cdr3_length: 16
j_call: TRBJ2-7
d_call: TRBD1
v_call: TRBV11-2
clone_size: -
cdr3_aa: CASRHPGQGKTYEQYF
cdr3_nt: TGTGCCAGCCGCCACCCGGGACAGGGAAAGACCTACGAGCAGTACTTC

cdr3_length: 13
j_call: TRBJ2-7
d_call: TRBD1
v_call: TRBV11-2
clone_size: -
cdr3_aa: CASSPTGVYEQYF
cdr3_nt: TGTGCCAGCAGCCCAACAGGGGTCTACGAGCAGTACTTC

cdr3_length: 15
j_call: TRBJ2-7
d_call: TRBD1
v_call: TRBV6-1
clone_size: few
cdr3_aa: CASSVAGQGFWEQYF
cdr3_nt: TGTGCCAGCAGTGTGGCGGGACAGGGATTTTGGGAGCAGTACTTC

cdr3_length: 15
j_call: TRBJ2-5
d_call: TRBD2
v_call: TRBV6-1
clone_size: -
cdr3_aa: CASTSGTSGQETQYF
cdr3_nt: TGTGCCAGCACCAGCGGGACTAGCGGCCAAGAGACCCAGTACTTC

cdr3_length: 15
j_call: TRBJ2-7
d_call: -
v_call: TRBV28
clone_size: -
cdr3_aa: CASSPPAWGRYEQYF
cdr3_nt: TGTGCCAGCAGTCCCCCGGCGTGGGGCCGGTACGAGCAGTACTTC